The rows below give T cell receptor beta chains drawn from one sample of a study of T cells in Graves' hyperthyroidism and ophthalmopathy. Using its own MiXCR run on the multiplex PCR reads, TCRdb lists one record per CDR3 protein. Among about 640,000 distinct CDR3 sequences listed, less than 25% were seen once. Sequenced: blood. Every receptor here comes from a man under 40 with Graves' ophthalmopathy. Each CDR3 is given without its conserved first and last residue.

V gene	CDR3 protein
TRBV12-3/TRBV12-4	ASIEGVYYGYT
TRBV28	ASSSLGQGAPGANVLT
TRBV27	ASKKPGQGAYEQY
TRBV5-6	ASSLEGTGGYYEQY
TRBV28	ASSSAGSGVGNQPQH
TRBV6-5	ASSYNQNTEAF
TRBV29-1	SVFAPTSKETQY
TRBV11-2	ASSLGGARTGYT
TRBV7-9	ASSLELAGQEQY
TRBV20-1	SARKGRLDTQY
TRBV7-9	ASSFPGTPWSEQF
TRBV11-2	ASSQGVYSGAGPTEAF
TRBV27	ASSKRGSTDTQY
TRBV5-1	ASSSGLDYYNEQF
TRBV5-4	ASSLEWTSDEQY
TRBV7-9	ASSLASIARGYTQY
TRBV7-9	ASSPRQDRYEQY
TRBV5-1	ASSLDGLGTEAF
TRBV5-1	ASSLGWNTEAF
TRBV5-5	ASSPGQVPLPGNTIY
TRBV6-2/TRBV6-3	ASSDGHPHTQY
TRBV19	ASRTPGNYHNSPLH
TRBV18	ASSPYSQGETQY
TRBV2	AVVGATNEKLF
TRBV27	ASNWGLTYNTDTQY